This is a list of T cell receptor beta chains from one sample in a study of tumor-infiltrating lymphocytes in primary liver carcinoma. One entry per CDR3 protein results from TCRdb running MiXCR on the multiplex PCR reads. The table has approximately 92,000 distinct CDR3 sequences, approximately 68% seen once; the top ten hold more than 25%. Sequenced input: tumor-adjacent normal liver tissue. Receptors originate from a man between 35 and 55 years old with primary liver carcinoma and hepatitis B virus infection. CDR3s include the opening cysteine and the closing phenylalanine or tryptophan. Each record gives: J gene, V gene, D gene, clone size, CDR3 length, CDR3 DNA, CDR3 protein. The D gene is left open where the match is weak. The size entry is marked missing in some rows and otherwise reads once, few, many or a size class.

TRBJ2-7 TRBV28 - few 14 TGTGCCAGCATCTCTCACGGGTCGGTCGGCGAGCAGTACTTC CASISHGSVGEQYF
TRBJ1-5 TRBV29-1 TRBD1 - 13 TGCAGCGTTGCAGGGGGAAGTAATCAGCTCCAGCATTTT CSVAGGSNQLQHF
TRBJ2-7 TRBV29-1 TRBD2 - 16 TGCAGCGTTTCTGGGACTAGCGGGAGGTACCCCTACGAGCAGTACTTC CSVSGTSGRYPYEQYF
TRBJ1-1 TRBV6-1 - many 14 TGTGCCAGCAGTGAATTGAGCAGGGGAGATGAAGCTTTCTTT CASSELSRGDEAFF
TRBJ1-3 TRBV7-9 - - 15 TGTGCCAGCACCGGAAATAGGGGAGCAGCCAACACCATATATTTT CASTGNRGAANTIYF
TRBJ2-3 TRBV24-1 - few 16 TGTGCCACCAGTGATGCGACGAGGGCCGGCACAGATACGCAGTATTTT CATSDATRAGTDTQYF
TRBJ2-1 TRBV2 TRBD2 few 13 TGTGCCAGCCGACTAGCGGGAGAGGATGAGCAGTTCTTC CASRLAGEDEQFF
TRBJ1-3 TRBV5-1 - - 13 TGCGCCAGCAGCTTGAGTTCTGGAAACACCATATATTTT CASSLSSGNTIYF
TRBJ2-5 TRBV11-2 - many 14 TGTGCCAGCAGCTCCTTAGTACAGGGCGGAACCCAGTACTTC CASSSLVQGGTQYF
TRBJ2-3 TRBV29-1 TRBD1 many 14 TGCAGCGTTTCTCCCTCAACAGGGGGCGACACGCAGTATTTT CSVSPSTGGDTQYF
TRBJ2-7 TRBV12-3/TRBV12-4 - - 12 TGTGCCAGCAGTGTACTAGCCTACGAGCGTTACTTC CASSVLAYERYF
TRBJ2-1 TRBV6-2/TRBV6-3 - - 15 TGTGCCAGTTCCTTTGGGCCTCCGGGGTTCAATGAGCTGTTCTTC CASSFGPPGFNELFF
TRBJ1-2 TRBV29-1 - - 11 TGCAGCGTTGAAATCCAGGGTGGCTACACCTTC CSVEIQGGYTF
TRBJ2-3 TRBV4-2 - - 13 TGTGTCAGCAGCCAAGGGGAAGCAGATACGCAGTATTTT CVSSQGEADTQYF
TRBJ1-5 TRBV19 TRBD1 - 14 TGTGCCACCCGACAGGGGGTTAGCAATCAGCCCCAGCATTTT CATRQGVSNQPQHF
TRBJ2-3 TRBV19 - few 14 TGTGCCAGTAGTCTGGCAGGGATCGTGGATACGCAGTATTTT CASSLAGIVDTQYF
TRBJ2-7 TRBV6-5 - - 14 TGTGCCGGCAGCCGCGAGAATCGACCTGGGCCGCAGTACTTC CAGSRENRPGPQYF
TRBJ2-7 TRBV4-1 TRBD2 - 15 TGCGCCAGCAGCATCGGATTAGCGGGCAGCTACGAGCAGTACTTC CASSIGLAGSYEQYF
TRBJ2-1 TRBV28 TRBD1 - 14 TGTGCCAGCATTGCGGAGAGGGGGCTCCGTGAGCAGTTCTTC CASIAERGLREQFF
TRBJ2-7 TRBV11-2 - few 13 TGTGCCAGCAACTTAGAGAGGCGCGCCGAGCAGTACTTC CASNLERRAEQYF
TRBJ2-3 TRBV28 TRBD1 few 15 TGTGCTACCGCCCGGGCGGGACAGGGCACAGATACGCAGTATTTT CATARAGQGTDTQYF
TRBJ2-7 TRBV11-2 - - 15 TGTGCCAGCACACCCTCGGAAGCGGCCCACTACGAGCAGTACTTC CASTPSEAAHYEQYF
TRBJ1-6 TRBV11-2 - - 14 TGCGCCAGCAGCTTTGGGAGTGATAATTCACCCCTCCACTTT CASSFGSDNSPLHF
TRBJ2-7 TRBV12-3/TRBV12-4 TRBD2 many 14 TGTGCCAGCAGTTTATCAGCGGGAGGCTACGAGCAGTACTTC CASSLSAGGYEQYF
TRBJ2-7 TRBV20-1 - - 15 TGCAGTGCCATAGGGCAGCGGGCCCGCTCCTACGAGCAGTACTTC CSAIGQRARSYEQYF
TRBJ2-1 TRBV7-9 TRBD1 few 14 TGTGCCAGCAGCGACAGGGGGGGTAACGATGAGCAGTTCTTC CASSDRGGNDEQFF
TRBJ2-1 TRBV6-5 - many 16 TGTGCCAGCAGTTACTCGAAGGGGGGTTCAGGTAATGAGCAGTTCTTC CASSYSKGGSGNEQFF
TRBJ1-1 TRBV12-3/TRBV12-4 - once 14 TGTGCCGGCAGTTGGGGGGACGGAAACACTGAAGCTTTCTTT CAGSWGDGNTEAFF
TRBJ2-6 TRBV20-1 - - 14 TGCAGTGCTAGTCGGGGAACTGGGGTCAACGCCCTGACTTTC CSASRGTGVNALTF
TRBJ2-1 TRBV5-4 - - 15 TGTGCCAGCAGCCCCGGTTACAGCCCCTACAATGAGCAGTTCTTC CASSPGYSPYNEQFF
TRBJ1-2 TRBV12-3/TRBV12-4 - - 14 TGTGCCAGCAGTTCCACAGGGTACGGGGGTCGCTGCACCTTC CASSSTGYGGRCTF
TRBJ2-5 TRBV29-1 - many 14 TGCAGCGTTGAAGTGGGGGATCGGCAAGAGACCCAGTACTTC CSVEVGDRQETQYF
TRBJ1-6 TRBV28 - once 15 TGTGCCAGCAGCAAACTCGGGGAGTTTAATTCACCCCTCCACTTT CASSKLGEFNSPLHF
TRBJ2-5 TRBV28 - once 14 TGTACCAGCAGGCCCCAAGGAGGGGGAGAGACCCAGTACTTC CTSRPQGGGETQYF
TRBJ2-7 TRBV4-2 TRBD1 - 15 TGCGCCAGCAGCCAGCAGGGACAGGATTTCTACGATCAATACTTC CASSQQGQDFYDQYF
TRBJ2-7 TRBV11-2 TRBD1 - 15 TGTGCCAGGAGCGCCCGGGACAGGGGTTTCTACGAGCAGTATTTC CARSARDRGFYEQYF
TRBJ2-5 TRBV11-2 - - 18 TGTGCCAGCAGTTTAGACCGTCAAGGGTCCTCGGGCGGAGAGGCCCAGTACTTC CASSLDRQGSSGGEAQYF
TRBJ2-7 TRBV14 - - 15 TGTGCCAGCAGCCAAGTGAACGTGAGGCCTTACGAGCAGTACTTC CASSQVNVRPYEQYF
TRBJ1-4 TRBV29-1 - many 13 TGCAGCGTCCGACAGGAGAATAATGAAAAACTGTTTTTT CSVRQENNEKLFF